Shown below are 19 T cell receptor beta chains from a single sample sequenced in a study of spatial heterogeneity in lung cancer. TCRdb itself ran the 5' RACE reads through MiXCR, one entry per CDR3 protein. Of 39,000 or so distinct CDR3 sequences in the sample, roughly 8% were seen once. Time point described: sample taken at primary tumor resection. Sequenced material: PBMCs, taken at surgery. The receptors shown here come from a male donor with early-stage non-small cell lung cancer.

This clonotype has a count of ten or more. V gene TRBV29-1 combines with J gene TRBJ1-1; D unclear. This CDR3 contains 10 residues. Germline assignment: CDR1 SQVTM and CDR2 ANQGSEA. Trimming cost V 7 bases and J 9 bases, with 12 bases left between them. CDR3 bases: TGCAGCGCTTACACCATGAAAGCTTTCTTT. Protein sequence: CSAYTMKAFF. Full variable domain (outside the CDR3, taken from reference TRBV29-1 and TRBJ1-1): SAVISQKPSRDICQRGTSLTIQCQVDSQVTMMFWYRQQPGQSLTLIATANQGSEATYESGFVIDKFPISRPNLTFSTLTVSNMSPEDSSIYLCSAYTMKAFFGQGTRLTVV.

The sample holds many counts of this clonotype. CDR3 DNA sequence: TGTGCCAGCAGCCACCCCAGGGGGCCTTACTACGAGCAGTACGTC. Encoded protein: CASSHPRGPYYEQYV. The rearrangement links TRBV3-1 to TRBJ2-7, with 8 nucleotides matching TRBD1. This CDR3 contains 15 residues. CDR1 is LGHDT, CDR2 YNNKEL, per germline (reference sequence). Unmatched junction bases numbered 7, after V lost 3 bases and J lost 3 bases.

This clonotype was recorded at least ten times. J is TRBJ2-3 and V is TRBV20-1, with D tentatively TRBD2 (5 bases). In germline, CDR1 is DFQATT, CDR2 SNEGSKA (reference sequence). Trimming shortened V by 3 bases and J by 1 base, and 14 bases separated the two germline ends. CDR3 length: 15 amino acids. CDR3 protein: CSASTVTAGTDTQYF. As DNA, the CDR3 is TGCAGTGCTAGCACCGTTACAGCGGGCACAGATACGCAGTATTTT.

This clonotype is medium-sized. This chain joins TRBV7-9 and TRBJ1-6; tentatively, D is TRBD1 (6 bases). Trimming cost V 5 bases and J 11 bases, with 19 bases left between them. The CDR3 extends over 15 amino acids. CDR1 is SEHNR, CDR2 FQNEAQ, per germline (reference sequence). The CDR3 loop is CASSAVQGSSAPLHF. The CDR3 nucleotides read TGTGCCAGCAGCGCAGTACAGGGATCTTCAGCACCCCTCCACTTT.

Many counts were recorded for this clonotype. The chain employs TRBV29-1 and TRBJ2-3, with TRBD2 identical over 7 bases. The CDR3 is 13 residues long. Trimming cost V 8 bases and J 6 bases; bases outside gene matches: 11. Germline V gives CDR1 SQVTM, CDR2 ANQGSEA. CDR3 sequence: CSPLPSGGDTQYF. CDR3 nucleotide sequence: TGCAGCCCCCTCCCTAGCGGAGGGGATACGCAGTATTTT.

J is TRBJ2-4 and V is TRBV9; 9 positions match TRBD2. With V trimmed by 4 bases and J by 6 bases, 14 bases remained unmatched. The CDR3 has 17 residues. CDR1 is SGDLS, CDR2 YYNGEE, per germline. CDR3 loop: CASSPGGGSGSRNIQYF. Written as DNA, the CDR3 is TGTGCCAGCAGCCCCGGGGGGGGTAGCGGGAGCAGAAACATTCAGTACTTC.

This clonotype was observed a few times. V and J are TRBV25-1 and TRBJ2-5; TRBD1 aligns across 9 bases. Germline trimming cut 1 base from V and 5 bases from J; bases unmatched to any gene: 8. The CDR3 contains 16 residues. Per the germline V gene, CDR1 is MGHDK and CDR2 is SYGVNS. The CDR3 nucleotides read TGTGCCAGCAGTGAATCCGGACAGGGGTTGAAGGAGACCCAGTACTTC. As protein: CASSESGQGLKETQYF.

The V call is TRBV27, the J call TRBJ2-1; 8 nucleotides match TRBD1. V lost 6 bases to trimming and J lost 3 bases; unmatched junction nucleotides: 13. The germline V gene has CDR1 MNHEY and CDR2 SMNVEV (reference sequence). This CDR3 is built from 17 residues. The CDR3 nucleotides read TGTGCCAGCAGCCCCAAAGGGGCAGGGGGCTACTACAATGAGCAGTTCTTC. Protein: CASSPKGAGGYYNEQFF.

This clonotype was seen a few times. Here the CDR3 reads CAYGWDEQYF. CDR3 DNA sequence: TGTGCCTACGGTTGGGACGAGCAGTACTTC. The chain employs TRBV30 and TRBJ2-7, with unresolved D. Trimming left V 7 bases short and J 5 bases short, with 9 bases between. The V gene's germline CDR1 is GTSNPN and CDR2 SVGIG (reference sequence). This CDR3 has 10 amino acids.

In regard to this clonotype: Just one base apart from a much larger clone, this may be a read error. V gene TRBV3-1 combines with J gene TRBJ1-1; D perhaps matches TRBD1 (5 bases). Germline CDR1 and CDR2: LGHDT and YNNKEL (reference sequence). The CDR3 length is 15 residues. The CDR3 DNA is TGTGGCAGCAGCCACCAAGACAGAATGAACACTGAAGCTTTCTTT. Translated, it gives CGSSHQDRMNTEAFF.

This clonotype came up many times. The V gene is TRBV7-2, the J gene TRBJ2-3; D is ambiguous. Trimming cost V 5 bases and J 2 bases, with 17 bases left between them. The germline V gene encodes CDR1 SGHTA and CDR2 FQGNSA. This CDR3 has 16 amino acids. The CDR3 loop is CASSPWSGVTTDTQYF. CDR3 in DNA: TGTGCCAGCAGCCCTTGGTCGGGCGTTACCACAGATACGCAGTATTTT. The full variable domain, completed using reference TRBV7-2 and TRBJ2-3, is GAGVSQSPSNKVTEKGKDVELRCDPISGHTALYWYRQSLGQGLEFLIYFQGNSAPDKSGLPSDRFSAERTGGSVSTLTIQRTQQEDSAVYLCASSPWSGVTTDTQYFGPGTRLTVL.

This clonotype was seen repeatedly, ten times or more. CDR3 DNA sequence: TGCGCCAGCAGCTTGATGGGGAGCACAGATACGCAGTATTTT. This translates into CASSLMGSTDTQYF. The genes are TRBV5-1 and TRBJ2-3; D unclear. Germline CDR1 and CDR2: SGHRS and YFSETQ. The CDR3 length is 14 residues. V lost 1 base to trimming and J lost 0 bases, with 6 bases between them.

This clonotype was detected many times. The chain is built from TRBV7-9 and TRBJ2-1; a possible D gene is TRBD1 (6 bases). The CDR3 runs to 14 residues. CDR1 and CDR2 from the germline V gene are SEHNR and FQNEAQ (reference sequence). Trimming pared 3 bases from V and 9 bases from J, leaving 15 bases between. Here the CDR3 reads CASSFELGAVEQFF. CDR3 nucleotide sequence: TGTGCCAGCAGCTTTGAGCTGGGGGCGGTTGAGCAGTTCTTC.

The chain couples TRBV6-2 or TRBV6-3 to TRBJ2-3; 8 bases fit TRBD1. Germline V gene lookup returns CDR1 MNHEY and CDR2 SVGEGT. The CDR3 totals 13 residues. V trimming: 10 bases; J trimming: 2 bases; junction bases outside the gene matches: 5. CDR3 DNA: TGTGCCACCCAGGGGGCCCTCACAGATACGCAGTATTTT. This sequence encodes CATQGALTDTQYF.

This clonotype appeared many times. This rearrangement joins TRBV29-1 to TRBJ1-1, with a possible D match to TRBD1 (5 bases). The V and J ends lost 7 bases and 10 bases respectively, with 16 bases between them. Germline values: CDR1 SQVTM, CDR2 ANQGSEA. CDR3 size: 11 residues. The CDR3 loop reads CSARQREGAFF. CDR3 coding DNA: TGCAGCGCCCGACAGAGGGAGGGAGCTTTCTTT.

This clonotype was seen repeatedly, ten times or more. This chain connects TRBV10-3 to TRBJ1-1; perhaps TRBD1 as D (6 bases). Germline V gives CDR1 ENHRY, CDR2 SYGVKD. CDR3 length: 16 residues. Trimming removed 4 bases at V and 1 base at J, with 16 bases between. This CDR3 reads CAISAATGATNTEAFF. The CDR3 DNA reads as TGTGCCATCAGTGCCGCGACGGGGGCAACGAACACTGAAGCTTTCTTT.

This clonotype has ten or more counts. The rearrangement uses TRBV6-2 or TRBV6-3 and TRBJ2-2; D gene uncertain. The CDR3 is made up of 15 amino acids. CDR1 is MNHEY and CDR2 is SVGEGT in the germline V gene. The V and J ends lost 2 bases and 2 bases respectively, with 9 bases between them. CDR3: CASSYGYYNTGELFF. The CDR3 DNA sequence: TGTGCCAGCAGTTACGGCTACTATAACACCGGGGAGCTGTTTTTT.

V usage is TRBV20-1 and J usage is TRBJ1-1; 10 nucleotides agree with TRBD1. J lost 1 base, V lost 0 bases, and 5 bases had no gene match. This CDR3 spans 16 amino acids. Per germline, CDR1 DFQATT and CDR2 SNEGSKA (reference sequence). CDR3 bases: TGCAGTGCTAGAGATTTGGGACAGGGGACGAACACTGAAGCTTTCTTT. This gives the protein CSARDLGQGTNTEAFF.

This clonotype was observed at least ten times. The CDR3 protein is CASSYDARSQYF. The CDR3, as DNA: TGTGCCAGCAGTTACGACGCCAGGTCGCAGTATTTT. The V and J genes are TRBV6-5 and TRBJ2-3; D is ambiguous. The germline V gene encodes CDR1 MNHEY and CDR2 SVGAGI. V lost 2 bases and J 10 bases, leaving 10 bases between the germline ends. The CDR3 totals 12 residues.